This entry is about one TCR beta chain. These data are taken from a study of Ad26.COV2.S vaccination and SARS-CoV-2 variants. Study-level information: It was the COV1001 Ad26.COV2.S trial arm that included the donor. Each vaccinee took Ad26.COV2.S intramuscularly, once or twice 56 days apart.

Treatment defined: some 19 received Ad26.COV2.S at low or high dose, single or two shots; about 5 received placebo; per-sample allocation not given. Sampling happened 63 days after the first vaccine or placebo injection. This Boston cohort included adults aged 18-55 years. TCRdb keeps only in-frame clones here, not all; method: immunoSEQ multiplex PCR. This sample has over 400,000 clones, with 92% found just once. This CDR3 is built from 15 residues. V was clipped by 4 bases and J by 2 bases, with 15 bases between them. Looked up from germline, CDR1 is SGHTS and CDR2 is YDEGEE. The gene calls are TRBV5-8 and TRBJ1-1; TRBD1 is a possible D gene (6 bases). The receptor was isolated from a person aged 18-60 years who received the Ad26.COV2.S COVID-19 vaccine or a placebo. The material sequenced was peripheral blood, taken in a trial of Ad26.COV2.S vaccine versus placebo. In nucleotides, the CDR3 is TGTGCCAGCAGCCTATGGGGGGGCCCTAACACTGAAGCTTTCTTT. Residues: CASSLWGGPNTEAFF.